This entry concerns a single T cell receptor beta chain. The antigen is not known. The germline V gene encodes CDR1 ENHRY and CDR2 SYGVKD. V lost 0 bases to trimming and J lost 0 bases; unmatched junction nucleotides: 10. This CDR3 has 19 residues. These data originate in a study of cytomegalovirus exposure and HLA in healthy donors. As for the study in general: A later analysis reported the same platform for the roughly 120 validation repertoires and the 666 first-cohort repertoires. Study observations and caveats: Most sequenced TCRs were rare (though some public TCRs occurred in many donors). The tendency of first-cohort TCR clusters to co-occur in the 120 or so validation repertoires was the finding of a later analysis.

Clones were read by immunoSEQ multiplex PCR, and TCRdb kept only the in-frame ones, dropping some. The sample lists about 200,000 clones; around 86% were seen once. The sample consisted of PBMCs. This sequence joins TRBV10-3 and TRBJ2-7, with 11 bases fitting TRBD2. This receptor was obtained from a woman under 30 in good health and CMV-seropositive. The CDR3 region has the DNA TGTGCCATCAGTGAGTCTTCTACTAGCGGGAGAGGCGACTCCTACGAGCAGTACTTC. Its protein product is CAISESSTSGRGDSYEQYF.